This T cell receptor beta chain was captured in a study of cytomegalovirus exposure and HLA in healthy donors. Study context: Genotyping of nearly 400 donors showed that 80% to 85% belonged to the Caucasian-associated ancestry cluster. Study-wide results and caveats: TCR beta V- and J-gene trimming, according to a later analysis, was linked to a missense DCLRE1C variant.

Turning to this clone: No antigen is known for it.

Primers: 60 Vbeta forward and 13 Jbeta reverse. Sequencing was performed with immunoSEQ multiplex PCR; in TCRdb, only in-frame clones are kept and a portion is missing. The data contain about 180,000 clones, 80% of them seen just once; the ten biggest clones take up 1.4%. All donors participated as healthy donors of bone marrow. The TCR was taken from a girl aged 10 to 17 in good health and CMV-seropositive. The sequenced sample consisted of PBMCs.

The CDR3: CASSSLLLQGGTEAFF. CDR3 sequence (DNA): TGTGCCAGCAGCTCCCTCCTGTTACAAGGGGGCACTGAAGCTTTCTTT. The chain uses TRBV5-6 and TRBJ1-1, with D possibly matching TRBD1 (6 bases). This CDR3 spans 16 amino acids. The V gene lost 3 bases and the J gene lost 4 bases, with 19 bases spanning the gap. The germline CDR1 and CDR2 sequences are SGHDT and YYEEEE.